This is a list of T cell receptor beta chains from one sample in a study of blood T cell repertoires in COVID-19. The assay was immunoSEQ multiplex PCR, and TCRdb's table has in-frame clones only and misses some. Here the sample spans tens of thousands of clones, just under 75% being singletons. Sequenced input: peripheral blood. The receptors were sampled from a woman aged 65 to 85 with COVID-19, enrolled during active disease. Both conserved end residues are part of each CDR3. Fields, in order: J gene, V gene, clone size, D gene, CDR3 DNA, CDR3 protein. The D gene is left open where the match is weak. The size field is filled for only some rows; it gives once, few, many or a size class.

>TRBJ2-2|TRBV19|.|.
TGTGCCAGTAGTCCGACAGGAGGCAACACCGGGGAGCTGTTTTTT
CASSPTGGNTGELFF
>TRBJ2-1|TRBV7-2|.|.
TGTGCCAGCAGCTTAGGCTCAGACAATGAGCAGTTCTTC
CASSLGSDNEQFF
>TRBJ2-5|TRBV2|once|TRBD1
TGTGCCAGCAGTTTCCGGGACAGGTCCCAAGAGACCCAGTACTTC
CASSFRDRSQETQYF
>TRBJ2-1|TRBV10-3|.|.
TGTGCCATCAGTGAACCCCCCGGAGGGGCATACAATGAGCAGTTCTTC
CAISEPPGGAYNEQFF
>TRBJ1-2|TRBV9|few|.
TGTGCCAGCAGCCCCCTGGCGGGAGGCTACACCTTC
CASSPLAGGYTF
>TRBJ1-5|TRBV19|.|TRBD1
TGTGCCACAGGGGGCATCCTCGCGAGCAATCAGCCCCAGCATTTT
CATGGILASNQPQHF
>TRBJ1-1|TRBV12-3/TRBV12-4|.|.
TGTGCCAGCAGTTTATCTTGGCAGGGTGAGGCTTTCTTT
CASSLSWQGEAFF
>TRBJ1-1|TRBV5-1|.|.
TGCGCCAGCAGCTTCGATTACCTGGGGGGGAACACTGAAGCTTTCTTT
CASSFDYLGGNTEAFF
>TRBJ1-2|TRBV15|.|TRBD1
TGTGCCACCAGCAGAGGAGGGGCCTGGACAGGGGATGGCTACACCTTC
CATSRGGAWTGDGYTF
>TRBJ1-1|TRBV7-9|medium-sized|TRBD1
TGTGCCAGCAGCCGCGGGCAGGGGGCTACTGAAGCTTTCTTT
CASSRGQGATEAFF
>TRBJ2-7|TRBV7-6|few|.
TGTGCCAGCAGCAGGGTGGACAGTCCTCCCTACGAGCAGTACTTC
CASSRVDSPPYEQYF
>TRBJ1-5|TRBV9|.|TRBD1
TGTGCCAGCGGGACGGGGGCAGGGGGACAGCCCCAGCATTTT
CASGTGAGGQPQHF
>TRBJ2-1|TRBV5-4|.|.
TGTGCCAGCAGCTTGGGGGCCGCCCCTACCCACAATGAGCAGTTCTTC
CASSLGAAPTHNEQFF
>TRBJ1-2|TRBV5-1|few|.
TGCGCCAGCAGCTCTCCGTTTCTTGAGGGACATCAGGACTATGGCTACACCTTC
CASSSPFLEGHQDYGYTF
>TRBJ2-3|TRBV4-1|.|.
TGCGCCAGCAGCCAAGTTGGAATCGGGAGCACAGATACGCAGTATTTT
CASSQVGIGSTDTQYF
>TRBJ2-5|TRBV10-2|.|TRBD2
TGCGCCAGCAGTGAGGGGACTAAGGAGACCCAGTACTTC
CASSEGTKETQYF
>TRBJ2-7|TRBV4-1|.|TRBD1
TGCGCCAGCAGCCAACCTGGGACAGGGACCTACGAGCAGTACTTC
CASSQPGTGTYEQYF
>TRBJ2-3|TRBV10-3|.|TRBD1
TGTGCCATCAGTGAACAGGGGGCCGGAGATACGCAGTATTTT
CAISEQGAGDTQYF
>TRBJ1-6|TRBV27|.|.
TGTGCCAGCAGTTTATCGAATGGCCTTAATTCACCCCTCCACTTT
CASSLSNGLNSPLHF
>TRBJ2-5|TRBV5-1|.|.
TGCGCCAGCAGCTTAACAGGTTTGGAAGAGACCCAGTACTTC
CASSLTGLEETQYF
>TRBJ2-7|TRBV5-1|few|.
TGCGCCAGCAGCCTGCTAGGGGACTACGAGCAGTACTTC
CASSLLGDYEQYF
>TRBJ1-2|TRBV5-4|.|.
TGTGCCAGCAGCCAGGGCCCGGGAGGGTTGGACGGTGGCTACACCTTC
CASSQGPGGLDGGYTF
>TRBJ2-2|TRBV9|.|TRBD1
TGTGCCAGCAGCGGGCAGGGGGCTGGCACCGGGGAGCTGTTTTTT
CASSGQGAGTGELFF
>TRBJ2-5|TRBV29-1|.|.
TGCAGCGTAAGGGGGGGCGGAGGAGAGACCCAGTACTTC
CSVRGGGGETQYF
>TRBJ2-2|TRBV14|.|TRBD2
TGTGCCAGCAGCCAAGAAATCGGGGGGGCCGCCGGGGAGCTGTTTTTT
CASSQEIGGAAGELFF
>TRBJ1-3|TRBV11-2|few|.
TGTGCCAGCAGCTTAGTAGGGGCCTCTGGAAACACCATATATTTT
CASSLVGASGNTIYF
>TRBJ2-2|TRBV4-3|.|TRBD2
TGCGCCAGCAGCCAAGAAAGACTAGCGGGCGCTAACACCGGGGAGCTGTTTTTT
CASSQERLAGANTGELFF
>TRBJ1-2|TRBV9|.|.
TGTGCCAGCAGCGTAGTGGGAGGCCCTTATGGCTACACCTTC
CASSVVGGPYGYTF
>TRBJ1-1|TRBV10-3|few|.
TGTGCCATCAGAGACAGGAACACTGAAGCTTTCTTT
CAIRDRNTEAFF
>TRBJ1-5|TRBV3-1/TRBV3-2|.|.
TGTGCCAGCAGCCAAGATTCGTGGGGGGAGCCCCAGCATTTT
CASSQDSWGEPQHF
>TRBJ2-1|TRBV7-2|.|TRBD2
TGTGCCAGCAGCTTAAACAGCGGGGACTACAATGAGCAGTTCTTC
CASSLNSGDYNEQFF
>TRBJ2-7|TRBV7-9|.|.
TGTGCCAGCAGCTTAGCGGCAGGGTCCCCCTACGAGCAGTACTTC
CASSLAAGSPYEQYF
>TRBJ2-5|TRBV24-1|.|TRBD1
TGTGCCACCAGTGACGCGGGACAGGGGGTAGAGACCCAGTACTTC
CATSDAGQGVETQYF
>TRBJ2-1|TRBV6-5|.|TRBD2
TGTGCCAGCCGGAATAGCGGGTCAACCTACAATGAGCAGTTCTTC
CASRNSGSTYNEQFF
>TRBJ1-2|TRBV7-8|once|TRBD1
TGTGCCAGCAGCTTTCAGACAGGGACCGCCCCTGGCTACACCTTC
CASSFQTGTAPGYTF
>TRBJ2-5|TRBV20-1|.|.
TGCAGTGCTAGTCGACAACAAGAGACCCAGTACTTC
CSASRQQETQYF
>TRBJ1-4|TRBV18|.|.
TGTGCCAGCTCACCACCGTGGGATGGGAGTGAAAAACTGTTTTTT
CASSPPWDGSEKLFF
>TRBJ2-5|TRBV5-6|.|TRBD2
TGTGCCAGCACCGCTTCTCTGGGGACTAGCGGGTATGAGACCCAGTACTTC
CASTASLGTSGYETQYF
>TRBJ2-7|TRBV29-1|.|TRBD1
TGCAGCGCCGGACAGGGAAGCGTCGGCGAGCAGTACTTC
CSAGQGSVGEQYF
>TRBJ1-1|TRBV19|.|.
TGTGCCAGTAGTATGTCACAAAAGAACACTGAAGCTTTCTTT
CASSMSQKNTEAFF
>TRBJ2-1|TRBV7-2|.|.
TGTGCCAGCAGCTTAGCCCCCGGGGACAATGAGCAGTTCTTC
CASSLAPGDNEQFF
>TRBJ1-3|TRBV7-2|.|.
TGTGCCAGCAGCTTATGGGAGAGAAACACCATATATTTT
CASSLWERNTIYF
>TRBJ2-5|TRBV4-3|once|TRBD1
TGCGCCAGCAGCCCCGGGGACAGGTGGGGGGAGACCCAGTACTTC
CASSPGDRWGETQYF
>TRBJ2-1|TRBV2|few|TRBD1
TGTGCCAGCAGTGAAGCAAGGGGGCGACTTGATAATGAGCAGTTCTTC
CASSEARGRLDNEQFF
>TRBJ2-5|TRBV6-5|.|TRBD2
TGTGCCAGCAGTTACCTTTCGGGGACTACCCAAGAGACCCAGTACTTC
CASSYLSGTTQETQYF
>TRBJ2-3|TRBV7-9|.|TRBD2
TGTGCCAGCAGCGGGACTAGCGCGGGCACAGATACGCAGTATTTT
CASSGTSAGTDTQYF
>TRBJ2-5|TRBV6-5|.|TRBD1
TGTGCCAGCAGTTACTCTCCTACCGGGACAGGGAGGACCCAGTACTTC
CASSYSPTGTGRTQYF
>TRBJ1-2|TRBV3-1/TRBV3-2|few|TRBD1
TGTGCCAGCAGCCGACAGGGGAACTATGGCTACACCTTC
CASSRQGNYGYTF
>TRBJ2-5|TRBV7-8|.|TRBD1
TGTGCCAGCAGCCCGGGACAGGTGTACCAAGAGACCCAGTACTTC
CASSPGQVYQETQYF
>TRBJ2-7|TRBV2|.|TRBD1
TGTGCCAGCAGTGAATTCGGGACAGGGATCTACGAGCAGTACTTC
CASSEFGTGIYEQYF
>TRBJ2-1|TRBV2|.|TRBD1
TGTGCCAGCAACGGAGACAGGGGCTACAATGAGCAGTTCTTC
CASNGDRGYNEQFF
>TRBJ1-1|TRBV11-3|.|.
TGTGCCAGCAGCTTAGACCCAGGGGCTGAAGCTTTCTTT
CASSLDPGAEAFF